The clone carrying this TCR beta chain was picked up many times. Germline loops: CDR1 MNHNY, CDR2 SVGAGI (reference sequence). The CDR3 consists of 14 residues. V lost 4 bases and J 4 bases, leaving 11 bases between the germline ends. These data belong to a study of T cell repertoires in cytomegalovirus infection. MiXCR, run by TCRdb on the reads, gives a single entry per CDR3 protein. The sample lists about 130,000 distinct CDR3 sequences; roughly 9% were seen once. This TCR derives from a human donor in good health (CMV status not recorded). Some clones in this sample may be carry-over from other donors' samples. The J gene is TRBJ1-5, the V gene TRBV6-6, with D possibly matching TRBD1 (6 bases). Sequenced input: PBMCs. The chain's CDR3 is CASSSRQVNQPQHF. Here the CDR3 DNA reads TGTGCCAGCAGTTCCCGACAGGTTAATCAGCCCCAGCATTTT.